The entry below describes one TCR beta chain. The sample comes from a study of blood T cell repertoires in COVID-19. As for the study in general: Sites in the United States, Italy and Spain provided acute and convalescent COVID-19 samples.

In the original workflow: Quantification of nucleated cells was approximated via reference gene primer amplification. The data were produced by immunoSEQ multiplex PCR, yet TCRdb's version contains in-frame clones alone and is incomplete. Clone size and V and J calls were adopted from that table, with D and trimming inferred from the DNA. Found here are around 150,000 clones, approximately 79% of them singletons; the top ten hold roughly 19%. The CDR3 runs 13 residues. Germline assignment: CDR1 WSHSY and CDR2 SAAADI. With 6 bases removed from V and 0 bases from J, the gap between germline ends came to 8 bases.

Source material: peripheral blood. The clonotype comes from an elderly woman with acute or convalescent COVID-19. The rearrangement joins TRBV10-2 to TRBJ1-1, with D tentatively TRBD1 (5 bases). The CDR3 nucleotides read TGCGCCAGCAGGGGGACTTTGAACACTGAAGCTTTCTTT. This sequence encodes CASRGTLNTEAFF.